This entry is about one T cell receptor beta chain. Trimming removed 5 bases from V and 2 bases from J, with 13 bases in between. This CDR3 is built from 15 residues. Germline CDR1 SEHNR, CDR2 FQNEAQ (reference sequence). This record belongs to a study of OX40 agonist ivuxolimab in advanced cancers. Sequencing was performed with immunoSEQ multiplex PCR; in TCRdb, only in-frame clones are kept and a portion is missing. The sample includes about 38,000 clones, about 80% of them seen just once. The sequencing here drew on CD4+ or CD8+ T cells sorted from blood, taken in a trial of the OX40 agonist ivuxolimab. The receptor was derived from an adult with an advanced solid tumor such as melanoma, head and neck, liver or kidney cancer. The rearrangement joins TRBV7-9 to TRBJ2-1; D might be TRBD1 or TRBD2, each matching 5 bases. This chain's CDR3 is CASSILGTTYNEQFF. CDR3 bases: TGTGCCAGCAGCATCCTAGGGACCACCTACAATGAGCAGTTCTTC.